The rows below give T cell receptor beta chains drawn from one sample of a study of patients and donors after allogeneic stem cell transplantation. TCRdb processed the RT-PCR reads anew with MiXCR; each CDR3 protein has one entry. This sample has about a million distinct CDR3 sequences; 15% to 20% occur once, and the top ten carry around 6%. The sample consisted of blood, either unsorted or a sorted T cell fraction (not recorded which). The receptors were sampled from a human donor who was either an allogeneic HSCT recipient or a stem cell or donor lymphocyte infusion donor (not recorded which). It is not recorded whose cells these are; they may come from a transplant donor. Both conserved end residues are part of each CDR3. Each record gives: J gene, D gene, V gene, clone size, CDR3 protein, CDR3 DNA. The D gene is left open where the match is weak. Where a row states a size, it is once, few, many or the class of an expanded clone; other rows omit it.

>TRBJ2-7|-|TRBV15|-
CATSSLQGGHYEQYF
TGTGCCACCAGCAGCCTACAGGGAGGACACTACGAGCAGTACTTC
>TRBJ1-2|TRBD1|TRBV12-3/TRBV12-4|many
CASSPGQGASGYTF
TGTGCCAGCAGTCCTGGACAGGGGGCCAGTGGCTACACCTTC
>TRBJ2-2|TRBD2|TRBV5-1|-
CASSFSGRDTGELFF
TGCGCCAGCAGCTTTAGCGGGAGAGACACCGGGGAGCTGTTTTTT
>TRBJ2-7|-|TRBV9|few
CASSVGSSPGREQYF
TGTGCCAGCAGCGTAGGGTCCTCCCCGGGTAGAGAGCAGTACTTC
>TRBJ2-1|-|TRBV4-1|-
CASSPITGDNEQFF
TGCGCCAGCAGCCCAATCACGGGAGACAATGAGCAGTTCTTC
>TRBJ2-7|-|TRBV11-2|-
CASGGHGGYYEQYF
TGTGCCAGCGGCGGCCATGGGGGTTACTACGAGCAGTACTTC
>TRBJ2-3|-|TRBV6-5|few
CASRSSDTQYF
TGTGCCAGCAGGTCGTCAGATACGCAGTATTTT
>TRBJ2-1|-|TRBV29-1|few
CSDGSDEQFF
TGCAGCGACGGGAGCGATGAGCAGTTCTTC
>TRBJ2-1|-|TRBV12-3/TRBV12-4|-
CASSPLRDSYNEQFF
TGTGCCAGCAGTCCCCTGCGGGACTCCTACAATGAGCAGTTCTTC
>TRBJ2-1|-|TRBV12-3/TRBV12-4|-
CASSLSGSPLSSYNEQFF
TGTGCCAGCAGTTTATCAGGTTCTCCACTAAGCTCCTACAATGAGCAGTTCTTC
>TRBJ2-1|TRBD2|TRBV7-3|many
CASSLTGRAGVRTGPYNEQFF
TGTGCCAGCAGCTTAACGGGAAGAGCGGGAGTCCGTACGGGTCCCTACAATGAGCAGTTCTTC
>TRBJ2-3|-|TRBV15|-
CATSGHSQGLLTDTQYF
TGTGCCACCAGCGGGCACTCCCAGGGTCTTCTCACAGATACGCAGTATTTT
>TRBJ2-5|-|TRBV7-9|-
CATKTAEEAQYF
TGTGCCACCAAGACTGCCGAGGAGGCCCAGTACTTC
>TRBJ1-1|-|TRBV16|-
CASSHPGTNTEAFF
TGTGCCAGCAGCCACCCCGGGACCAACACTGAAGCTTTCTTT
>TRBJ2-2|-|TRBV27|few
CASSLIETGELFF
TGTGCCAGCAGTTTGATTGAGACCGGGGAGCTGTTTTTT
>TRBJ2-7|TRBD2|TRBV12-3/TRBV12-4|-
CASSLGTSGRRNEQYF
TGTGCCAGCAGTTTAGGGACTAGCGGGAGACGGAACGAGCAGTACTTC
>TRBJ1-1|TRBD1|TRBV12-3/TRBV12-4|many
CASSPDRGTEAFF
TGTGCCAGCAGCCCCGACAGGGGAACTGAAGCTTTCTTT
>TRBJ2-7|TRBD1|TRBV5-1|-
CASSMAGGEYEQYF
TGCGCCAGCAGTATGGCAGGGGGCGAGTACGAGCAGTACTTC
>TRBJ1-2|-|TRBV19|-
CASGVGRGYGYTF
TGTGCCAGTGGGGTCGGGAGGGGCTATGGCTACACCTTC
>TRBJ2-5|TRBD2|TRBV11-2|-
CASSLRAGGRPLAETQYF
TGTGCCAGCAGCTTACGGGCGGGAGGCAGACCTCTTGCGGAGACCCAGTACTTC
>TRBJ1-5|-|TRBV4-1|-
CASSERVNQPQHF
TGCGCCAGCAGCGAACGGGTAAATCAGCCCCAGCATTTT
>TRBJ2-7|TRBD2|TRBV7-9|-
CASSGTSLYEQYF
TGTGCCAGTTCCGGGACTAGTCTTTACGAGCAGTACTTC
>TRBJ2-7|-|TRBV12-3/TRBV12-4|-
CASSLVRQVGEQYF
TGTGCCAGCAGTTTAGTACGACAGGTCGGCGAGCAGTACTTC
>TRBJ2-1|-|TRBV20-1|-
CSAYNHEQFF
TGCAGTGCCTACAATCATGAGCAGTTCTTC
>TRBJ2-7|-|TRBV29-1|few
CSVMSPDHYEQYF
TGCAGCGTAATGAGTCCAGACCACTACGAGCAGTACTTC
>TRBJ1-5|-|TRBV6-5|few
CASSPPGHF
TGTGCCAGCAGTCCGCCGGGGCATTTT
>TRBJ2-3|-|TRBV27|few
CASTSGRLKSDTQYF
TGTGCCAGCACCTCTGGCCGCCTTAAGTCAGATACGCAGTATTTT
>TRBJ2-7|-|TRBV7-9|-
CASSQRGVLDEQYF
TGTGCCAGCAGCCAGCGTGGAGTTCTGGACGAGCAGTACTTC
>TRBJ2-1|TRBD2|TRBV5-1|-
CASSWSGARNEQFF
TGCGCCAGCAGCTGGAGCGGGGCCCGGAATGAGCAGTTCTTC
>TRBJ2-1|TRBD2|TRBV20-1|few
CSAHRSGSTGNEQFF
TGCAGTGCTCACCGTAGCGGGAGTACGGGAAATGAGCAGTTCTTC
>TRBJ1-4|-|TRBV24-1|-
CATSDSGNPATNEKLFF
TGTGCCACCAGTGACTCAGGGAATCCTGCAACTAATGAAAAACTGTTTTTT
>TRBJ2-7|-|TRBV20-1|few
CSATVAGYEQYF
TGCAGTGCTACCGTGGCAGGGTACGAGCAGTACTTC
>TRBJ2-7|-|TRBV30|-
CAWNMDGSYEQYF
TGTGCCTGGAACATGGACGGCTCCTACGAGCAGTACTTC
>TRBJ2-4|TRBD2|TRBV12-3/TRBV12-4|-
CASRPPGSLAGTKNIQYF
TGTGCCAGCAGACCCCCCGGGTCTCTAGCGGGAACAAAAAACATTCAGTACTTC
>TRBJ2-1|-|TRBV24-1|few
CATSDSDRNDNEQFF
TGTGCCACCAGTGACAGCGACAGGAATGACAATGAGCAGTTCTTC
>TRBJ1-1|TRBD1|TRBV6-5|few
CASSYRSTGTEAFF
TGTGCCAGCAGTTACAGGTCGACAGGGACTGAAGCTTTCTTT
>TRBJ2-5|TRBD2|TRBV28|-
CASSSVDALASGETQYF
TGTGCCAGCAGCTCTGTTGATGCACTAGCGTCGGGAGAGACCCAGTACTTC
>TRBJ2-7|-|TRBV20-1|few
CSAGHPGRNYEQYF
TGCAGTGCTGGCCACCCGGGTAGGAACTACGAGCAGTACTTC
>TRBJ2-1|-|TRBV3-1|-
CASSHSGGNYNEQFF
TGTGCCAGCAGTCATAGCGGAGGGAACTACAATGAGCAGTTCTTC
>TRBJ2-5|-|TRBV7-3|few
CASSLTVDQETQYF
TGTGCCAGCAGCTTAACGGTCGATCAAGAGACCCAGTACTTC
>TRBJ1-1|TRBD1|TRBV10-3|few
CAISDYDRVKAGILNTEAFF
TGTGCCATCAGTGACTATGACAGGGTTAAAGCTGGAATATTGAACACTGAAGCTTTCTTT
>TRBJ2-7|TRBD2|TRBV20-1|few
CSASGGVLPPYEQYF
TGCAGTGCTAGTGGGGGGGTTCTTCCTCCTTACGAGCAGTACTTC
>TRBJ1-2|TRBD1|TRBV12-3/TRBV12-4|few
CASSRGRGQGYTF
TGTGCCAGCAGCCGGGGGAGGGGGCAAGGCTACACCTTC
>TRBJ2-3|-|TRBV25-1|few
CASSEGWGARTDTQYF
TGTGCCAGCAGTGAAGGCTGGGGTGCTCGGACAGATACGCAGTATTTT
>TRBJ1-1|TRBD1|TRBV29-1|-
CSVGRGDSTEAFF
TGCAGCGTGGGGAGGGGGGACAGCACTGAAGCTTTCTTT
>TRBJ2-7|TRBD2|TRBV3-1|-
CASSLSGGGRNYEQYF
TGTGCCAGCAGCCTCAGCGGTGGCGGGAGGAACTACGAGCAGTACTTC
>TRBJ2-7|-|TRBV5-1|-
CASSSAFGHYEQYF
TGCGCCAGCAGCTCGGCATTCGGACACTACGAGCAGTACTTC
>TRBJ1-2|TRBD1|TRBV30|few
CAWSNRRPDRADGYTF
TGTGCCTGGAGCAATCGACGACCGGACAGGGCTGATGGCTACACCTTC
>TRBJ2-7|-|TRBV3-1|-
CASSQDLGADEQYF
TGTGCCAGCAGCCAAGATCTGGGGGCGGACGAGCAGTACTTC
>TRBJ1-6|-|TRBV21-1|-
CASSDKASSYNSPLHF
TGTGCCAGCAGCGATAAAGCGAGCTCCTATAATTCACCCCTCCACTTT
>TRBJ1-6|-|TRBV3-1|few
CASSQGIGIGNSPLHF
TGTGCCAGCAGCCAAGGCATAGGGATTGGAAATTCACCCCTCCACTTT
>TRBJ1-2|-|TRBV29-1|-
CSVYRDYGYTF
TGCAGCGTCTACAGGGACTATGGCTACACCTTC
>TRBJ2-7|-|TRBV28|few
CASGVPEQYF
TGTGCCAGCGGGGTCCCCGAGCAGTACTTC
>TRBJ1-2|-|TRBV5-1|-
CASSFWGPSSGVGSNYGYTF
TGCGCCAGCAGCTTTTGGGGTCCTTCCTCGGGGGTCGGCTCTAACTATGGCTACACCTTC
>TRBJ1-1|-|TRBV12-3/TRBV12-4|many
CASSHDSNTEAFF
TGTGCCAGCAGCCACGACAGTAACACTGAAGCTTTCTTT
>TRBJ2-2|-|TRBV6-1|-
CASRQPRVGAGELFF
TGTGCCAGCAGACAACCCCGGGTCGGGGCAGGGGAGCTGTTTTTT
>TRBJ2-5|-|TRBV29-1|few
CSVQTDQETQYF
TGCAGCGTTCAGACGGATCAAGAGACCCAGTACTTC